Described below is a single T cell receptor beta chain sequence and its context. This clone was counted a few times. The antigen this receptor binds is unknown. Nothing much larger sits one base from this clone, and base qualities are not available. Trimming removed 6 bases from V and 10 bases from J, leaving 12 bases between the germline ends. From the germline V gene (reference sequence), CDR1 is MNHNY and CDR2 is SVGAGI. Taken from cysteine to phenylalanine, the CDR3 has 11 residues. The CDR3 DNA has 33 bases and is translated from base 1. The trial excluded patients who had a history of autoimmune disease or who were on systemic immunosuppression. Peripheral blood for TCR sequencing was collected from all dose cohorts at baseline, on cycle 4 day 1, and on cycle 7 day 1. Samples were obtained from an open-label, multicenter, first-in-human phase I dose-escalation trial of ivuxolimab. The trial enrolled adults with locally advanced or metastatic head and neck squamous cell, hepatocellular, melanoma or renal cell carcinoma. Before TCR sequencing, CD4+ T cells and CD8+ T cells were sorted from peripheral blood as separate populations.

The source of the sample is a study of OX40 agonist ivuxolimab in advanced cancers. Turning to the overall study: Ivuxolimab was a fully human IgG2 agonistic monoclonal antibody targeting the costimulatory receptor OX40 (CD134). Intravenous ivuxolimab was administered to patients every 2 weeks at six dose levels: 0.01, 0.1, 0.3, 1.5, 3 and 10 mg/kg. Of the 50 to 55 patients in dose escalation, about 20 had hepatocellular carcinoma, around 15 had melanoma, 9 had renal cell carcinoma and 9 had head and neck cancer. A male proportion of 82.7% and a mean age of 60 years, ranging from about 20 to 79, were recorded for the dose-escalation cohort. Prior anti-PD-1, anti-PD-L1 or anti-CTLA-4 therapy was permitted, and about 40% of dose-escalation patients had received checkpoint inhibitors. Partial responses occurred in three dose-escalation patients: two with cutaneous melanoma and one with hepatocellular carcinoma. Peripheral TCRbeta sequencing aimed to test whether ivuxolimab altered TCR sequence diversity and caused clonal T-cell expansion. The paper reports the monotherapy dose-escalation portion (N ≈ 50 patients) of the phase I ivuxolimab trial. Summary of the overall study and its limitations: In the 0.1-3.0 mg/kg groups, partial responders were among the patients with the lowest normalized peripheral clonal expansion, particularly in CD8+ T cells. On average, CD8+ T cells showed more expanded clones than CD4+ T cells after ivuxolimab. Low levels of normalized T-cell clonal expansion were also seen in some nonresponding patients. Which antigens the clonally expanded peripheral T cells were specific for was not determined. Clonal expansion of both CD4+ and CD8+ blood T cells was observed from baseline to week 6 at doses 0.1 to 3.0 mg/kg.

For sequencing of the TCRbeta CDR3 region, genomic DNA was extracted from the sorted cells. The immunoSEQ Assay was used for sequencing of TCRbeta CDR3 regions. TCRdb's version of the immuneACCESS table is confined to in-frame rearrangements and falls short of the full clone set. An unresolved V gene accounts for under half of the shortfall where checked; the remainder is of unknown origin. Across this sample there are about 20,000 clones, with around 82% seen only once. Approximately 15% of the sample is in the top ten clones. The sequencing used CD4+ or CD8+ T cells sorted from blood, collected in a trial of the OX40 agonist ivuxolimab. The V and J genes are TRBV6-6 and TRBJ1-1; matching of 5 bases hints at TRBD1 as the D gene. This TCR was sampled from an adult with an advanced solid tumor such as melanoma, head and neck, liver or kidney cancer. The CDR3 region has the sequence CASSTVGVAFF. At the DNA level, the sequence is TGTGCCAGCAGCACCGTAGGGGTAGCTTTCTTT.